The 30 T cell receptor beta chains in this list originate from one sample, sequenced in a study of blood T cell repertoires in COVID-19. TCRdb keeps only in-frame clones here, not all; method: immunoSEQ multiplex PCR. The sample includes 250,000 or so clones, approximately 83% seen only once; the top ten take over 4.5%. Sequencing was done on a sample of peripheral blood. Receptor source: a human donor in a cohort sampled during active COVID-19.

The chain has TRBV9 and TRBJ1-2, with D unclear. Trimming pared 4 bases from V and 3 bases from J, leaving 13 bases between. CDR3 size: 14 residues. Germline V gene data show CDR1 as SGDLS and CDR2 as YYNGEE. The CDR3 spells CASSSHPADYGYTF. For the CDR3, the DNA is TGTGCCAGCAGCTCCCACCCCGCAGACTATGGCTACACCTTC.

The J gene is TRBJ2-3, the V gene TRBV18; 11 nucleotides match TRBD1. The CDR3 is 15 amino acids. The junction had 6 bases not matched to a gene; V was cut back by 4 bases and J by 6 bases. Germline values: CDR1 KGHSH, CDR2 LQKENI. CDR3 sequence: CASSLGQGAFDTQYF. The CDR3 DNA sequence: TGTGCCAGCTCACTCGGACAGGGGGCGTTTGATACGCAGTATTTT.

The rearrangement links TRBV3-1 (or the pseudogene TRBV3-2) to TRBJ1-1; a weak D match, TRBD1 (6 bases). The V gene's germline CDR1 is LGHDT and CDR2 YNNKEL (reference sequence). Trimming stripped 4 bases from V and 1 base from J, with 10 bases between. This CDR3 contains 14 residues. The DNA of the CDR3 is TGTGCCAGCAGCCCAGGGACACCGAACACTGAAGCTTTCTTT. It yields the protein CASSPGTPNTEAFF.

The V gene is TRBV30, the J gene TRBJ1-3; tentatively, D is TRBD1 (5 bases). CDR3 size: 13 residues. Trimming left V 0 bases short and J 6 bases short, with 9 bases between. Germline lookup yields CDR1 GTSNPN and CDR2 SVGIG (reference sequence). CDR3 residues: CAWSVGTENTIYF. CDR3 bases: TGTGCCTGGAGTGTCGGGACTGAAAACACCATATATTTT.

This clone appeared a few times. This chain links TRBV10-1 with TRBJ1-2, with 7 bases aligning to TRBD1. V was pared by 7 bases and J by 6 bases, with 8 bases of the junction left unmatched. In germline, CDR1 is WNHNN, CDR2 SYGVQD (reference sequence). The CDR3 contains 13 residues. CDR3 loop: CASTDGTENGYTF. DNA for the CDR3: TGCGCCAGCACAGACGGGACAGAGAATGGCTACACCTTC.

V and J are TRBV19 and TRBJ2-7, with TRBD2 identical over 11 bases. Germline-derived CDR1 and CDR2 are LNHDA and SQIVND (reference sequence). The CDR3 consists of 13 residues. Trimming removed 4 bases from V and 7 bases from J; junction bases left unmatched: 3. The CDR3 sequence: CASSTLAGEEQYF. In DNA, the CDR3 is TGTGCCAGTAGTACACTAGCGGGGGAAGAGCAGTACTTC.

The V call is TRBV4-2, the J call TRBJ1-5; TRBD1 is a possible D gene (5 bases). V shed 0 bases and J shed 6 bases, with 6 bases lying between them. Germline values: CDR1 LGHNA, CDR2 YNFKEQ. This CDR3 is 13 amino acids long. The CDR3 DNA follows: TGTGCCAGCAGCCAAGACAGGGTTCAGCCCCAGCATTTT. Its protein is CASSQDRVQPQHF.

This clone was seen a single time. V and J are TRBV27 and TRBJ1-4, with TRBD1 matching 10 bases. V lost 5 bases and J lost 5; bases outside the gene matches: 5. Germline loops: CDR1 MNHEY, CDR2 SMNVEV (reference sequence). There are 15 residues in the CDR3. CDR3 protein: CASSGPGQGNEKLFF. The DNA of the CDR3 is TGTGCCAGCAGTGGACCGGGACAGGGGAATGAAAAACTGTTTTTT.

In its sample, this clone was seen a few times. CDR3 nucleotides: TGTGCCAGCAGCTTACTAGCGGGGGGCCCCGAGACCCAGTACTTC. This codes for CASSLLAGGPETQYF. V and J are TRBV7-3 and TRBJ2-5; the match to TRBD2 covers 11 bases. V was pared by 2 bases and J by 5 bases, with 4 bases of the junction left unmatched. This CDR3 spans 15 amino acids. Germline values: CDR1 SGHTA, CDR2 FQGTGA. The entire variable domain, with the rest obtained from reference TRBV7-3 and TRBJ2-5, is as follows: GAGVSQTPSNKVTEKGKYVELRCDPISGHTALYWYRQSLGQGPEFLIYFQGTGAADDSGLPNDRFFAVRPEGSVSTLKIQRTERGDSAVYLCASSLLAGGPETQYFGPGTRLLVL.

The chain joins TRBV5-1 to TRBJ2-3; D is possibly TRBD1 (6 bases). The CDR3 is 16 amino acids. Trimming left V 2 bases short and J 8 bases short, with 21 bases between. Germline V gene lookup returns CDR1 SGHRS and CDR2 YFSETQ. The CDR3 spells CASSLVGTGAGVTQYF. CDR3 bases: TGCGCCAGCAGCTTAGTGGGCACCGGGGCAGGGGTTACGCAGTATTTT.

The chain combines TRBV7-2 with TRBJ2-7; D possibly corresponds to TRBD2 (6 bases). The length of the CDR3 is 15 residues. Trimming took off 1 base at V and 4 bases at J, with 14 bases between the two ends. Germline V gene lookup returns CDR1 SGHTA and CDR2 FQGNSA. The CDR3 DNA sequence: TGTGCCAGCAGCTTAGGCCCCGGGAGCGGATACGAGCAGTACTTC. The encoded protein is CASSLGPGSGYEQYF.

The chain has TRBV7-6 and TRBJ2-1; 12 nucleotides agree with TRBD2. Germline V lookup: CDR1 SGHVS, CDR2 FNYEAQ. V lost 3 bases to trimming and J lost 10 bases; unmatched junction nucleotides: 10. CDR3 length equals 16 residues. The CDR3 DNA sequence: TGTGCCAGCAGCTTCGCCCCGGGACTAGCGGGTGAGGAGCAGTTCTTC. Translated, it gives CASSFAPGLAGEEQFF.

CDR3 coding DNA: TGCGCCAGCAGTGAGTCGAACACCGTCTACGAGCAGTACTTC. Protein product: CASSESNTVYEQYF. The V and J genes are TRBV10-1 and TRBJ2-7, with D uncertain. The CDR3 spans 14 residues. V was shortened by 0 bases and J by 3 bases, with 9 bases between the two germline ends. CDR1 WNHNN and CDR2 SYGVQD come from the germline V gene (reference sequence).

This clone came up a few times. The V call is TRBV5-4, the J call TRBJ2-5, with TRBD2 matching over 13 bases. The length of the CDR3 is 17 residues. Germline V gives CDR1 SGHNT, CDR2 YYREEE (reference sequence). With 4 bases clipped from V and 5 bases from J, the junction kept 11 bases outside the gene matches. The chain's CDR3 is CASSPGLAGDGRETQYF. CDR3 nucleotides: TGTGCCAGCAGCCCCGGACTAGCGGGAGACGGGCGGGAGACCCAGTACTTC.

This clone appeared a single time. The chain employs TRBV28 and TRBJ1-3; D not certain. V lost 5 bases and J 0 bases, leaving 14 bases between the germline ends. The germline V gene has CDR1 MDHEN and CDR2 SYDVKM. The CDR3 is 16 amino acids. This CDR3 is CASSPRAGLSGNTIYF. The CDR3 coding sequence is TGTGCCAGCAGTCCGAGGGCCGGACTCTCTGGAAACACCATATATTTT.

The V and J genes are TRBV11-3 and TRBJ2-1; 8 bases line up with TRBD2. Germline CDR1 SGHNT, CDR2 YENEEA. The CDR3 runs to 16 residues. With 5 bases clipped from V and 4 bases from J, the junction kept 10 bases outside the gene matches. The CDR3 DNA reads as TGTGCCAGCAGCCGGGCTCTGACTAGCGCTTACAATGAGCAGTTCTTC. As protein: CASSRALTSAYNEQFF.

V usage is TRBV5-6 and J usage is TRBJ2-1; D is possibly TRBD1 (5 bases). V was cut by 5 bases and J by 0 bases, with 12 bases left in between. This CDR3 comprises 15 residues. CDR1 and CDR2 from the germline V gene are SGHDT and YYEEEE. The CDR3 DNA is TGTGCCAGCAGTCCGGACATTAGCTCCTACAATGAGCAGTTCTTC. Translated, it gives CASSPDISSYNEQFF.

This clone was observed a handful of times. The V and J genes are TRBV2 and TRBJ2-7, with 10 bases that match TRBD1. Trimming at V came to 1 base and at J to 4 bases, leaving 4 bases not matched to a gene. Germline V gives CDR1 SNHLY, CDR2 FYNNEI. The CDR3 is made up of 15 amino acids. In nucleotides, the CDR3 is TGTGCCAGCAGTGAAGGGGGACAGGGGTCGTACGAGCAGTACTTC. It specifies CASSEGGQGSYEQYF.

This clone was picked up one time. The CDR3 is CASSPDGQGYEQYF. In DNA, the CDR3 is TGTGCCAGCAGTCCAGATGGACAGGGGTACGAGCAGTACTTC. The chain combines TRBV6-5 with TRBJ2-7; 9 nucleotides line up with TRBD1. After removal of 5 bases from V and 4 bases from J, the junction contained 6 bases not matched to a gene. This CDR3 is 14 amino acids long. Per the germline V gene, CDR1 is MNHEY and CDR2 is SVGAGI.

The rearrangement joins TRBV12-5 to TRBJ1-3, with 11 bases matching TRBD1. Germline V CDR1 and CDR2: LGHNT, FRNRAP. This CDR3 spans 13 amino acids. V lost 5 bases, J lost 11 bases, and 5 bases stayed unmatched. CDR3 sequence reads: CASGPGQGGPIYF. The CDR3 DNA sequence: TGTGCTAGTGGTCCGGGACAGGGGGGTCCCATATATTTT. The full variable domain, completed using reference TRBV12-5 and TRBJ1-3, is DARVTQTPRHKVTEMGQEVTMRCQPILGHNTVFWYRQTMMQGLELLAYFRNRAPLDDSGMPKDRFSAEMPDATLATLKIQPSEPRDSAVYFCASGPGQGGPIYFGEGSWLTVV.

This chain connects TRBV29-1 to TRBJ2-4, with TRBD1 identical over 8 bases. V shed 3 bases and J 3 bases; nucleotides not matched to a gene: 7. The CDR3 consists of 15 residues. Per the germline V gene, CDR1 is SQVTM and CDR2 is ANQGSEA. CDR3: CSVDGQGASKNIQYF. CDR3 coding DNA: TGCAGCGTTGATGGGCAGGGGGCGAGCAAAAACATTCAGTACTTC.

The genes are TRBV10-3 and TRBJ2-5; 8 bases fit TRBD2. V trimming: 5 bases; J trimming: 3 bases; junction bases outside the gene matches: 11. Germline V gives CDR1 ENHRY, CDR2 SYGVKD. The CDR3 has 16 residues. CDR3 sequence reads: CAISYNPGLGKETQYF. In nucleotides, the CDR3 is TGTGCCATCAGTTATAATCCGGGACTAGGGAAAGAGACCCAGTACTTC.

The V gene is TRBV6-1, the J gene TRBJ2-5, with D possibly being TRBD2 (5 bases). Germline CDR1 reads MNHNS; CDR2 reads SASEGT. V lost 3 bases, J lost 4 bases, and 12 bases lay in between. This CDR3 comprises 14 residues. CDR3 in amino acids: CASSEVRVGETQYF. In nucleotides, the CDR3 is TGTGCCAGCAGTGAGGTGCGGGTTGGAGAGACCCAGTACTTC.

V gene TRBV6-1 combines with J gene TRBJ2-1; TRBD1 is a possible D gene (6 bases). Trimming took 0 bases from V and 6 from J, leaving 12 bases between them. Per the germline V gene, CDR1 is MNHNS and CDR2 is SASEGT. The CDR3 consists of 15 residues. CDR3 sequence: CASSEAGGKGNEQFF. In nucleotides, the CDR3 is TGTGCCAGCAGTGAAGCTGGGGGCAAGGGCAATGAGCAGTTCTTC.

This clone was found many times. This chain connects TRBV6-5 to TRBJ1-6, with 8 nucleotides matching TRBD1. With 6 bases clipped from V and 11 bases from J, the junction kept 6 bases outside the gene matches. Germline V gene sequence: CDR1 MNHEY, CDR2 SVGAGI. This CDR3 region has 13 residues. The CDR3, as DNA: TGTGCCAGCAGCCGTGACAGGGGTCCACCCCTCCACTTT. Translation gives CASSRDRGPPLHF.

The CDR3 DNA is TGTGCCAGCAGCGTAGTGGAGGGTCTCTCCTATAATTCACCCCTCCACTTT. As protein: CASSVVEGLSYNSPLHF. The genes are TRBV9 and TRBJ1-6; D is ambiguous. Germline V gene data show CDR1 as SGDLS and CDR2 as YYNGEE. CDR3 length equals 17 residues. Between the trimmed V and J ends, which lost 0 bases and 0 bases, there was a span of 10 bases.

The rearrangement uses TRBV24-1 and TRBJ2-1; the match to TRBD2 covers 11 bases. Trimming removed 4 bases from V and 4 bases from J; junction bases left unmatched: 5. Germline V gene data show CDR1 as KGHDR and CDR2 as SFDVKD. The CDR3 totals 16 residues. The CDR3 spells CATSEPGLAGYNEQFF. The CDR3 bases are TGTGCCACCAGTGAACCTGGACTAGCGGGTTACAATGAGCAGTTCTTC.

The gene calls are TRBV28 and TRBJ1-5, with D tentatively TRBD1 (6 bases). CDR3 length equals 15 residues. Per the germline V gene, CDR1 is MDHEN and CDR2 is SYDVKM. V was pared by 5 bases and J by 2 bases, with 13 bases between. The CDR3 is CASSLRGARNQPQHF. CDR3 coding DNA: TGTGCCAGCAGTCTTCGGGGGGCGCGCAATCAGCCCCAGCATTTT.

The CDR3 is CAISDGTGIDTEAFF. CDR3 bases: TGTGCCATCAGTGATGGGACAGGGATTGACACTGAAGCTTTCTTT. The V gene is TRBV10-3, the J gene TRBJ1-1; TRBD1 aligns across 9 bases. The CDR3 runs 15 residues. The junction had 5 bases not matched to a gene; V was cut back by 3 bases and J by 3 bases. The germline V gene has CDR1 ENHRY and CDR2 SYGVKD.

The V gene is TRBV29-1, the J gene TRBJ1-1; 8 bases align to TRBD1. The CDR3 is 13 amino acids. CDR1 SQVTM and CDR2 ANQGSEA come from the germline V gene. V trimming: 3 bases; J trimming: 3 bases; junction bases outside the gene matches: 3. CDR3 nucleotides: TGCAGCGTTGACAGGGGGCTGGACACTGAAGCTTTCTTT. Amino acid sequence: CSVDRGLDTEAFF.